Listed here are 30 T cell receptor beta chains from one sample, sequenced in a study of blood T cell repertoires in COVID-19. This table comes from immunoSEQ multiplex PCR, and its TCRdb copy is limited to in-frame clones, with some not included. The data contain some 350,000 clones, 75% to 90% of them singletons. Material for sequencing was peripheral blood. Source of these receptors: a woman aged 45 to 65 with COVID-19, enrolled during active disease.

The CDR3 DNA reads TGTGCCGGGGCTAGCGGGATTGGGGCCAACGTCCTGACTTTC. It is translated as CAGASGIGANVLTF. V gene TRBV2 combines with J gene TRBJ2-6, with 9 bases aligning to TRBD2. The V segment lost 11 bases and the J segment 3 bases; nucleotides outside the gene matches: 5. The CDR3 is 14 residues long. Germline V lookup: CDR1 SNHLY, CDR2 FYNNEI.

This clone was seen only once. The chain is built from TRBV2 and TRBJ1-5; TRBD1 matches at 7 bases. With V trimmed by 6 bases and J by 2 bases, 4 bases remained unmatched. The CDR3 covers 14 residues. CDR1 and CDR2 from the germline V gene are SNHLY and FYNNEI. The CDR3 bases are TGTGCCAGCAGAGACAGGGTGGGCAATCAGCCCCAGCATTTT. Protein: CASRDRVGNQPQHF.

The chain combines TRBV14 with TRBJ2-3, with TRBD2 matching over 8 bases. The germline V gene encodes CDR1 SGHDN and CDR2 FVKESK. The CDR3 runs 16 residues. The V gene end was trimmed by 4 bases and the J gene end by 4 bases; junction bases not matched to a gene: 10. The CDR3 DNA follows: TGTGCCAGCAGCCCTAGGATAGCGGGAAGTGCAGATACGCAGTATTTT. This codes for CASSPRIAGSADTQYF.

V gene TRBV18 combines with J gene TRBJ1-1; 8 nucleotides align to TRBD1. V shed 0 bases, J shed 2 bases, and the junction held 5 bases outside the gene matches. Germline V gene lookup returns CDR1 KGHSH and CDR2 LQKENI. The CDR3 loop spans 16 amino acids. The CDR3 reads CASSPPRDRINTEAFF. The CDR3, as DNA: TGTGCCAGCTCACCACCTCGGGACAGGATCAACACTGAAGCTTTCTTT. Combining the CDR3 with reference TRBV18 and TRBJ1-1 gives the whole variable domain NAGVMQNPRHLVRRRGQEARLRCSPMKGHSHVYWYRQLPEEGLKFMVYLQKENIIDESGMPKERFSAEFPKEGPSILRIQQVVRGDSAAYFCASSPPRDRINTEAFFGQGTRLTVV.

V gene TRBV6-5 combines with J gene TRBJ1-2; 8 bases fit TRBD1. Per the germline V gene, CDR1 is MNHEY and CDR2 is SVGAGI. The CDR3 runs to 15 residues. J was trimmed by 1 base and V by 6 bases; bases with no gene match: 7. Here the CDR3 reads CASSRDRSINYGYTF. The CDR3 DNA follows: TGTGCCAGCAGCCGGGACAGGAGTATTAACTATGGCTACACCTTC.

The V call is TRBV20-1, the J call TRBJ1-3, with D possibly matching TRBD1 (5 bases). Per the germline V gene, CDR1 is DFQATT and CDR2 is SNEGSKA (reference sequence). This CDR3 has 14 residues. The V end lost 6 bases, the J end lost 1 base, and 13 bases lay between the germline ends. The CDR3 coding sequence is TGCAGTGCCAGTGGGAGGGGATCTGGAAACACCATATATTTT. It codes for CSASGRGSGNTIYF.

This clone was seen once. This rearrangement joins TRBV18 to TRBJ2-7, with 8 positions matching TRBD1. V lost 1 base, J lost 3 bases, and 11 bases stayed unmatched. The germline V gene has CDR1 KGHSH and CDR2 LQKENI. This CDR3 is built from 17 residues. The CDR3 region is CASSPREPGQVYYEQYF. CDR3 in DNA: TGTGCCAGCTCACCACGCGAACCGGGACAGGTATACTACGAGCAGTACTTC.

The chain uses TRBV10-1 and TRBJ2-7; 10 bases align to TRBD2. Germline assignment: CDR1 WNHNN and CDR2 SYGVQD (reference sequence). This CDR3 is 12 amino acids long. V was clipped by 10 bases and J by 3 bases; unmatched bases: 3. The CDR3 loop is CATGTSVYEQYF. The CDR3 DNA reads as TGCGCCACCGGGACTAGCGTCTACGAGCAGTACTTC.

This chain joins TRBV19 and TRBJ1-4, with D perhaps matching TRBD1 (5 bases). V lost 5 bases and J lost 8, with 18 bases in between. CDR3 length equals 15 residues. Germline CDR1 is LNHDA and CDR2 is SQIVND (reference sequence). The CDR3 bases are TGTGCCAGTAGTTCCGGGACTACAATTGACGAAAAACTGTTTTTT. This sequence encodes CASSSGTTIDEKLFF. Full variable domain (rest looked up from reference TRBV19 and TRBJ1-4): DGGITQSPKYLFRKEGQNVTLSCEQNLNHDAMYWYRQDPGQGLRLIYYSQIVNDFQKGDIAEGYSVSREKKESFPLTVTSAQKNPTAFYLCASSSGTTIDEKLFFGSGTQLSVL.

Comment on this clone: An end of the junction does not agree with germline; a read error may underlie this. The chain combines TRBV7-7 with TRBJ2-1; tentatively, D is TRBD1 (5 bases). Germline-derived CDR1 and CDR2 are SSHAT and FNYEAQ (reference sequence). The CDR3 covers 16 residues. CDR3 sequence reads: CASSLNRDSSYNEQFF. In nucleotides, the CDR3 is TGTGCTAGCAGCCTGAACCGTGACAGCTCCTACAATGAGCAGTTCTTC.

This clone has more than one count but fewer than ten. V usage is TRBV6-5 and J usage is TRBJ2-1; D is unclear. This CDR3 comprises 13 residues. Germline CDR1 reads MNHEY; CDR2 reads SVGAGI. Trimming left V 0 bases short and J 9 bases short, with 9 bases between. The DNA of the CDR3 is TGTGCCAGCAGTTACTCTTTAGCTGGTGAGCAGTTCTTC. The encoded protein is CASSYSLAGEQFF.

The chain carries TRBV12-5 and TRBJ2-3; 10 nucleotides line up with TRBD1. The CDR3 runs to 17 residues. Germline-derived CDR1 and CDR2 are LGHNT and FRNRAP. J was trimmed by 7 bases and V by 0 bases; bases with no gene match: 10. The chain's CDR3 is CASGLVLTGTGAHTQYF. CDR3 DNA sequence: TGTGCTAGTGGTTTGGTTCTGACCGGGACAGGGGCTCATACGCAGTATTTT. The variable domain in full, completed from reference TRBV12-5 and TRBJ2-3, reads DARVTQTPRHKVTEMGQEVTMRCQPILGHNTVFWYRQTMMQGLELLAYFRNRAPLDDSGMPKDRFSAEMPDATLATLKIQPSEPRDSAVYFCASGLVLTGTGAHTQYFGPGTRLTVL.

The gene calls are TRBV7-2 and TRBJ2-1, with 8 bases identical to TRBD2. Trimming cost V 2 bases and J 12 bases; bases outside gene matches: 12. From germline, CDR1 is SGHTA and CDR2 FQGNSA. The CDR3 has 15 residues. This chain's CDR3 is CASSLMIAGRSGQFF. CDR3 coding DNA: TGTGCCAGCAGCTTAATGATAGCGGGGCGGAGCGGGCAGTTCTTC.

The chain carries TRBV13 and TRBJ1-1; 9 bases are shared with TRBD1. V was clipped by 5 bases and J by 5 bases; unmatched bases: 6. Germline V gene lookup returns CDR1 PRHDT and CDR2 FYEKMQ (reference sequence). The CDR3 has 14 amino acids. CDR3 coding DNA: TGTGCCAGCAGCCGACGACAGGGGGGGACTGAAGCTTTCTTT. It yields the protein CASSRRQGGTEAFF.

The V gene is TRBV5-1, the J gene TRBJ1-1; D uncertain. The CDR3 covers 14 residues. Per the germline V gene, CDR1 is SGHRS and CDR2 is YFSETQ. The V gene lost 0 bases and the J gene lost 4 bases, with 10 bases spanning the gap. The CDR3 reads CASSLVLSGTEAFF. CDR3 nucleotides: TGCGCCAGCAGCTTGGTTCTGAGCGGCACTGAAGCTTTCTTT.

This chain links TRBV2 with TRBJ2-5, with 9 bases matching TRBD1. CDR3 length: 14 residues. Per the germline V gene, CDR1 is SNHLY and CDR2 is FYNNEI. V gave up 8 bases and J gave up 2 bases; unmatched junction bases: 6. In DNA form, the CDR3 reads TGTGCCAGCGCCGGGACAGGGAGGCAAGAGACCCAGTACTTC. This codes for CASAGTGRQETQYF. The full variable domain, completed using reference TRBV2 and TRBJ2-5, is EPEVTQTPSHQVTQMGQEVILRCVPISNHLYFYWYRQILGQKVEFLVSFYNNEISEKSEIFDDQFSVERPDGSNFTLKIRSTKLEDSAMYFCASAGTGRQETQYFGPGTRLLVL.

This clone was counted a single time. The V call is TRBV27, the J call TRBJ1-2, with 8 bases fitting TRBD1. Looked up from germline, CDR1 is MNHEY and CDR2 is SMNVEV (reference sequence). The CDR3 runs 13 residues. With V trimmed by 5 bases and J by 4 bases, 3 bases remained unmatched. The CDR3 sequence: CASSVDRVYGYTF. The CDR3 region has the DNA TGTGCCAGCAGTGTGGACAGGGTCTATGGCTACACCTTC.

This clone showed up just once. This chain uses TRBV19 with TRBJ2-7, with 7 bases identical to TRBD1. The CDR3 covers 15 residues. The junction had 5 bases not matched to a gene; V was cut back by 1 base and J by 2 bases. Germline loops: CDR1 LNHDA, CDR2 SQIVND (reference sequence). Here the CDR3 DNA reads TGTGCCAGTAGTATAGTTACAGGGGTAACCTACGAGCAGTACTTC. Its protein is CASSIVTGVTYEQYF.

V is TRBV7-6 and J is TRBJ2-2, with TRBD2 matching over 8 bases. Germline V CDR1 and CDR2: SGHVS, FNYEAQ. The J segment lost 0 bases and the V segment lost 5 bases, leaving 8 bases of the junction unmatched. This CDR3 spans 17 amino acids. The CDR3 sequence is CASSRTSGSTNTGELFF. Written as DNA, the CDR3 is TGTGCCAGCAGCAGAACTAGCGGATCCACGAACACCGGGGAGCTGTTTTTT.

The chain links TRBV18 to TRBJ2-1, with 13 bases identical to TRBD2. V was clipped by 4 bases and J by 8 bases; unmatched bases: 5. CDR3 length: 15 amino acids. CDR1 is KGHSH, CDR2 LQKENI, per germline. The CDR3 reads CASSRLAGGRDEQFF. The CDR3 region has the DNA TGTGCCAGCTCACGACTAGCGGGAGGTAGGGATGAGCAGTTCTTC. The full variable domain, in which reference TRBV18 and TRBJ2-1 provide the parts outside the CDR3, is NAGVMQNPRHLVRRRGQEARLRCSPMKGHSHVYWYRQLPEEGLKFMVYLQKENIIDESGMPKERFSAEFPKEGPSILRIQQVVRGDSAAYFCASSRLAGGRDEQFFGPGTRLTVL.

Worth noting for this clone: Other DNA sequences of this sample code for an identical CDR3. The chain links TRBV7-3 to TRBJ1-2, with D maybe TRBD1 (5 bases). Germline values: CDR1 SGHTA, CDR2 FQGTGA. The CDR3 has 14 residues. The V end lost 2 bases, the J end lost 8 bases, and 15 bases lay between the germline ends. CDR3 protein: CASSLSRQGDGYTF. The CDR3 DNA is TGTGCCAGCAGCTTATCGCGTCAGGGTGACGGCTACACCTTC. Full variable domain (rest looked up from reference TRBV7-3 and TRBJ1-2): GAGVSQTPSNKVTEKGKYVELRCDPISGHTALYWYRQSLGQGPEFLIYFQGTGAADDSGLPNDRFFAVRPEGSVSTLKIQRTERGDSAVYLCASSLSRQGDGYTFGSGTRLTVV.

The V and J genes are TRBV4-1 and TRBJ1-4; D gene ambiguous. The CDR3 contains 15 residues. V shed 3 bases and J shed 6 bases, with 14 bases lying between them. Germline CDR1 reads MGHRA; CDR2 reads YSYEKL. The CDR3 DNA is TGCGCCAGCAGCCATAAGACTAGCGCCGATGAAAAACTGTTTTTT. It encodes CASSHKTSADEKLFF.

The rearrangement joins TRBV28 to TRBJ1-1; D unresolved. Per germline, CDR1 MDHEN and CDR2 SYDVKM. The CDR3 runs to 13 residues. V was pared by 3 bases and J by 4 bases, with 9 bases between. CDR3: CASSFTGSTEAFF. CDR3 sequence (DNA): TGTGCCAGCAGTTTTACGGGGAGCACTGAAGCTTTCTTT. The full variable domain, with the rest looked up from reference TRBV28 and TRBJ1-1, is DVKVTQSSRYLVKRTGEKVFLECVQDMDHENMFWYRQDPGLGLRLIYFSYDVKMKEKGDIPEGYSVSREKKERFSLILESASTNQTSMYLCASSFTGSTEAFFGQGTRLTVV.

This rearrangement joins TRBV7-3 to TRBJ1-6, with 9 nucleotides matching TRBD1. The junction had 3 bases not matched to a gene; V was cut back by 2 bases and J by 7 bases. CDR3 size: 15 residues. The germline V gene has CDR1 SGHTA and CDR2 FQGTGA. The CDR3 DNA reads TGTGCCAGCAGCTTATTGGGGACAGGGAATTCACCCCTCCACTTT. It yields the protein CASSLLGTGNSPLHF.

This sequence joins TRBV4-1 and TRBJ1-1; 9 nucleotides line up with TRBD1. Trimming took 1 base from V and 4 from J; bases not matched to a gene: 4. This CDR3 is built from 15 residues. Germline V gene sequence: CDR1 MGHRA, CDR2 YSYEKL. CDR3 nucleotide sequence: TGCGCCAGCAGCCAAGCCCCGACAGGGGGCACTGAAGCTTTCTTT. Translation: CASSQAPTGGTEAFF.

This clone was counted a single time. This chain connects TRBV29-1 to TRBJ1-2, with 8 bases aligning to TRBD1. The CDR3 is made up of 17 amino acids. From germline, CDR1 is SQVTM and CDR2 ANQGSEA. The V segment lost 3 bases and the J segment 5 bases; nucleotides outside the gene matches: 17. The chain's CDR3 is CSVDPLTSGQGSYGYTF. In nucleotides, the CDR3 is TGCAGCGTTGATCCTCTAACTTCCGGACAGGGAAGTTATGGCTACACCTTC. The entire variable domain, with the rest obtained from reference TRBV29-1 and TRBJ1-2, is as follows: SAVISQKPSRDICQRGTSLTIQCQVDSQVTMMFWYRQQPGQSLTLIATANQGSEATYESGFVIDKFPISRPNLTFSTLTVSNMSPEDSSIYLCSVDPLTSGQGSYGYTFGSGTRLTVV.

CDR3 loop: CASSPDRLYTEAFF. In DNA form, the CDR3 reads TGTGCCAGCTCACCCGACAGGTTATACACTGAAGCTTTCTTT. This sequence joins TRBV18 and TRBJ1-1, with D perhaps matching TRBD1 (6 bases). V lost 3 bases to trimming and J lost 3 bases, with 11 bases between them. The CDR3 length is 14 residues. CDR1 and CDR2 from the germline V gene are KGHSH and LQKENI.

The chain has TRBV3-1 (or the pseudogene TRBV3-2) and TRBJ2-3, with 10 nucleotides matching TRBD2. The CDR3 has 24 residues. From germline, CDR1 is LGHDT and CDR2 YNNKEL (reference sequence). Trimming removed 0 bases from V and 0 bases from J; junction bases left unmatched: 24. CDR3: CASSQDPGYAPSGRALYSTDTQYF. In DNA form, the CDR3 reads TGTGCCAGCAGCCAAGATCCGGGATATGCTCCGAGCGGGAGGGCCCTCTACAGCACAGATACGCAGTATTTT.

The chain has TRBV5-4 and TRBJ2-1; D not resolved. Germline V gene lookup returns CDR1 SGHNT and CDR2 YYREEE (reference sequence). The CDR3 is 14 residues long. The CDR3 sequence is CSVARGDSRNEQFF. DNA of the CDR3: TGTTCAGTGGCGAGAGGCGACTCCCGGAATGAGCAGTTCTTC.

The rearrangement uses TRBV7-2 and TRBJ1-5; D is perhaps TRBD1 (5 bases). The CDR3 loop spans 13 amino acids. V dropped 7 bases and J dropped 3 bases, with 10 bases sitting between them. CDR1 SGHTA and CDR2 FQGNSA come from the germline V gene. CDR3 sequence (DNA): TGTGCCAGCACGGGGGTTTACAATCAGCCCCAGCATTTT. This encodes CASTGVYNQPQHF. Drawing the rest from reference TRBV7-2 and TRBJ1-5, the complete variable domain is GAGVSQSPSNKVTEKGKDVELRCDPISGHTALYWYRQSLGQGLEFLIYFQGNSAPDKSGLPSDRFSAERTGGSVSTLTIQRTQQEDSAVYLCASTGVYNQPQHFGDGTRLSIL.